The rows below give T cell receptor beta chains drawn from one sample of a study of Graves' ophthalmopathy and Graves' hyperthyroidism. TCRdb analysed the multiplex PCR reads with MiXCR anew, one entry per CDR3 protein. The table lists under 200,000 distinct CDR3 sequences, approximately 38% of them singletons. The specimen was peripheral blood. Receptors originate from a woman in her thirties or forties with Graves' ophthalmopathy. Both conserved end residues are part of each CDR3. Each record gives: V gene, clone size, J gene, D gene, CDR3 DNA, CDR3 protein. The D gene is left open where the match is weak. A row's size may be missing; if present it is once, few, many or a size class.

>TRBV11-2|NA|TRBJ2-7|TRBD2
TGTGCCAGCAGCTTAGTTCCGACTAGCTTCACTCCCGAGCAGTACTTC
CASSLVPTSFTPEQYF
>TRBV5-1|many|TRBJ2-7|TRBD2
TGCGCCAGCAGCTTGGGGGGGGGTGAAAACGAGCAGTACTTC
CASSLGGGENEQYF
>TRBV6-2/TRBV6-3|NA|TRBJ2-5|NA
TGTGCCAGCCGCCCGGAGTTGAGAGAGACCCAGTACTTC
CASRPELRETQYF
>TRBV12-3/TRBV12-4|NA|TRBJ2-7|NA
TGTGCCAGCAGTTGGGACGTAAGGGCGTACGAGCAGTACTTC
CASSWDVRAYEQYF
>TRBV7-2|NA|TRBJ1-5|NA
TGTGCCAGCAGCACTCATCCCAAAAGTTCGCCCCAGCATTTT
CASSTHPKSSPQHF
>TRBV12-3/TRBV12-4|many|TRBJ1-2|NA
TGTGCCAGCAGTTCGGACGGAAGCTATGGCTACACCTTC
CASSSDGSYGYTF
>TRBV27|NA|TRBJ2-5|TRBD2
TGTGCCAGCACCGTAGCGGGAGAAGAGACCCAGTACTTC
CASTVAGEETQYF
>TRBV20-1|many|TRBJ2-7|NA
TGCAGTGCTAGAGATAAAGTGAAAGTCTACGAGCAGTACTTC
CSARDKVKVYEQYF
>TRBV6-1|NA|TRBJ2-5|NA
TGTGCCAGCAGTGAATTAGGTTCAGAGACCCAGTACTTC
CASSELGSETQYF
>TRBV6-2/TRBV6-3|once|TRBJ1-5|NA
TGTGCCAGCACCCATAGTGGGGGTGATCAGCCCCAGCATTTT
CASTHSGGDQPQHF
>TRBV7-2|few|TRBJ1-1|NA
TGTGCCAGCAGCTTAGCGGGACAGAACACTGAAGCTTTCTTT
CASSLAGQNTEAFF
>TRBV28|many|TRBJ1-2|NA
TGTGCCAGCAGTTTAGTAGGGGGAAACTATGGCTACACCTTC
CASSLVGGNYGYTF
>TRBV6-1|many|TRBJ1-3|NA
TGTGCCAGCAGCGAACCCCGTCTCTCTGGAAACACCATATATTTT
CASSEPRLSGNTIYF
>TRBV29-1|NA|TRBJ1-2|NA
TGCAGCGTTGAAGATTCAGTTCCTGGCTACACCTTC
CSVEDSVPGYTF
>TRBV27|once|TRBJ1-2|NA
TGTGCCAGCAGTTTAAACCCTACCTATGGCTACACCTTC
CASSLNPTYGYTF
>TRBV28|NA|TRBJ2-7|TRBD1
TGTGCCAGCAGCTCCCCGGCGGGACAGGGGACCTACGAGCAGTACTTC
CASSSPAGQGTYEQYF
>TRBV6-2/TRBV6-3|few|TRBJ1-5|TRBD1
TGTGCCAGCAGTTACTCCAGAGGGGGCTATCAGCCCCAGCATTTT
CASSYSRGGYQPQHF
>TRBV11-2|many|TRBJ1-5|NA
TGTGCCAGCAGCTTAGGTGGAAGGGGATTTAGCAATCAGCCCCAGCATTTT
CASSLGGRGFSNQPQHF
>TRBV19|few|TRBJ1-5|NA
TGTGCCAGTAGTATGGTGACCTATCAGCCCCAGCATTTT
CASSMVTYQPQHF
>TRBV6-5|many|TRBJ2-7|TRBD1
TGTGCCAGCAGTTACGACAGGGCCCCCTACGAGCAGTACTTC
CASSYDRAPYEQYF
>TRBV6-2/TRBV6-3|NA|TRBJ2-7|TRBD2
TGTGCCAGCAGTACCCTCTCTGGTAGCGGGGGTTACGAGCAGTACTTC
CASSTLSGSGGYEQYF
>TRBV29-1|NA|TRBJ1-5|TRBD1
TGCAGCGCTTCAGACAGGGTTGGCCCCCAGCATTTT
CSASDRVGPQHF
>TRBV6-1|many|TRBJ2-7|TRBD2
TGTGCCAGCAATAAAGGACTAGCGGGGGCCTCCTACGAGCAGTACTTC
CASNKGLAGASYEQYF
>TRBV6-1|many|TRBJ1-5|TRBD1
TGTGCCAGCAGTGCACCGGGACAGAGATATAGCAATCAGCCCCAGCATTTT
CASSAPGQRYSNQPQHF
>TRBV18|many|TRBJ2-5|NA
TGTGCCAGCTCACCCCGGACAGCCATCCAAGAGACCCAGTACTTC
CASSPRTAIQETQYF
>TRBV11-2|many|TRBJ1-1|NA
TGTGCCAGCAGCTTAATTGAATATGAAGCTTTCTTT
CASSLIEYEAFF
>TRBV20-1|few|TRBJ1-1|NA
TGCAGTGCCGTACCGGGGGAGGGTTTGAACACTGAAGCTTTCTTT
CSAVPGEGLNTEAFF
>TRBV7-2|many|TRBJ2-4|TRBD1
TGTGCCAGCAGCAAGACAGGGGCCAAAAACATTCAGTACTTC
CASSKTGAKNIQYF
>TRBV12-3/TRBV12-4|many|TRBJ1-5|NA
TGTGCCAGCCGAATTCAGTGGGGAAGTAGCAATCAGCCCCAGCATTTT
CASRIQWGSSNQPQHF
>TRBV20-1|many|TRBJ2-7|TRBD2
TGCAGTGCTAGAGGGACTAGCGGCCCCTACGAGCAGTACTTC
CSARGTSGPYEQYF
>TRBV6-1|many|TRBJ2-7|TRBD1
TGTGCCAGCATCCCCCGGGACAGGGCCTACGAGCAGTACTTC
CASIPRDRAYEQYF
>TRBV6-5|NA|TRBJ1-1|TRBD1
TGTGCCAGCAGTTCGGGACAGGCCCCTGAAGCTTTCTTT
CASSSGQAPEAFF
>TRBV6-2/TRBV6-3|NA|TRBJ1-2|NA
TGTGCCAGCAGTAAAAGTACAGCTGGCTACACCTTC
CASSKSTAGYTF
>TRBV29-1|many|TRBJ1-1|NA
TGCAGCGTTGAACTTAATACAGGGATCTCTGAAGCTTTCTTT
CSVELNTGISEAFF
>TRBV6-2/TRBV6-3|once|TRBJ2-7|TRBD1
TGTGCCAGCAGTTCCGCAGGGACAGGGGGAGAGCAGTACTTC
CASSSAGTGGEQYF
>TRBV5-1|many|TRBJ2-7|NA
TGCGCCAGCAGCCCTGCGGGGCAGGGGATAGGCGAGCAGTACTTC
CASSPAGQGIGEQYF
>TRBV24-1|NA|TRBJ1-2|TRBD1
TGTGCCACCAGTGATTTCCCGACAGGGGAGGGCTACACCTTC
CATSDFPTGEGYTF
>TRBV12-3/TRBV12-4|NA|TRBJ2-2|NA
TGTGCCAGCAGTTGGGAGAGCCCAGCGGGGAACACCGGGGAGCTGTTTTTT
CASSWESPAGNTGELFF
>TRBV24-1|many|TRBJ2-2|NA
TGTGCCACCAGTGAATGGGGGGTGACGACCGGGGAGCTGTTTTTT
CATSEWGVTTGELFF
>TRBV6-5|many|TRBJ1-2|NA
TGTGCCAGCACCTCACCGGGTAGCTATGGCTACACCTTC
CASTSPGSYGYTF
>TRBV2|many|TRBJ2-2|TRBD2
TGTGCCAGCTTTTCGCGGGAGGCCCAACGAGGGGGGGAGCTGTTTTTT
CASFSREAQRGGELFF